A selection of T cell receptor beta chains follows, all from one sample in a study of T cells in Graves' hyperthyroidism and ophthalmopathy. TCRdb re-called the multiplex PCR reads through MiXCR, storing one row per CDR3 protein. The table records around 540,000 distinct CDR3 sequences, under 60% of them present only once. Source material: peripheral blood or thyroid tissue (not recorded which). The receptors derive from a woman younger than 35 with Graves' hyperthyroidism. Both conserved end residues are part of each CDR3. A D gene is named only where the DNA matches it firmly. Clone size is shown for a subset of rows, as once, few, many or a class of expanded clone.

clone size,D gene,J gene,V gene,CDR3 protein,CDR3 DNA
.,TRBD1,TRBJ2-7,TRBV10-3,CAISEAGGVDEQYF,TGTGCCATCAGTGAGGCAGGGGGCGTAGACGAGCAGTACTTC
few,.,TRBJ2-5,TRBV7-9,CASSQVGAKETQYF,TGTGCCAGCAGCCAGGTGGGGGCTAAAGAGACCCAGTACTTC
few,TRBD1,TRBJ1-2,TRBV7-8,CASRRGQSAVYGYTF,TGTGCCAGCAGGCGGGGACAGTCGGCGGTCTATGGCTACACCTTC
.,.,TRBJ1-2,TRBV29-1,CSVEAGANYGYTF,TGCAGCGTTGAAGCAGGGGCTAACTATGGCTACACCTTC
many,.,TRBJ1-2,TRBV25-1,CASSDSWRSRGGYIF,TGTGCCAGCAGTGATTCCTGGCGGTCCCGCGGTGGCTACATCTTC
few,TRBD2,TRBJ2-2,TRBV7-6,CASKIAGAGTGELFF,TGTGCCAGCAAAATAGCGGGTGCGGGCACCGGGGAGCTGTTTTTT
.,TRBD2,TRBJ2-7,TRBV20-1,CSAPLLVGGRNEQYF,TGCAGTGCCCCGCTGTTGGTGGGCGGGAGGAACGAGCAGTACTTC
.,TRBD1,TRBJ1-3,TRBV6-1,CASRQGPSRTIYF,TGTGCCAGCCGACAGGGACCGTCTAGGACCATATATTTT
.,.,TRBJ2-7,TRBV7-2,CASSLVWYFSYEQYF,TGTGCCAGCAGCTTAGTGTGGTACTTCTCCTACGAGCAGTACTTC
.,.,TRBJ1-6,TRBV26,CASSSESSYNSPLHF,TGTGCCAGCAGTTCCGAGAGCTCCTATAATTCACCCCTCCACTTT
many,.,TRBJ1-1,TRBV10-3,CAIRSEGGSTEAFF,TGTGCCATCAGGTCAGAGGGGGGGAGCACTGAAGCTTTCTTT
few,.,TRBJ2-5,TRBV20-1,CSAVFRQVAETQYF,TGCAGTGCTGTGTTTAGGCAGGTGGCGGAGACCCAGTACTTC
.,.,TRBJ1-2,TRBV20-1,CSAIDTYDYTF,TGCAGTGCCATCGATACTTATGACTACACCTTC
few,.,TRBJ1-1,TRBV2,CASSYSGREAFF,TGTGCCAGCAGTTACTCCGGACGGGAAGCTTTCTTT
.,TRBD1,TRBJ1-2,TRBV6-6,CASSLRGQGGYGYTF,TGTGCCAGCAGTTTACGAGGACAGGGGGGCTATGGCTACACCTTC
few,TRBD1,TRBJ1-5,TRBV15,CATSSARQGPYSNQPQHF,TGTGCCACCAGCAGTGCTCGACAGGGGCCATATAGCAATCAGCCCCAGCATTTT
few,.,TRBJ2-7,TRBV11-1,CDSRAVQYF,TGTGACAGCAGGGCGGTGCAGTACTTC
many,.,TRBJ1-4,TRBV24-1,CATSDSGQNNEKLFF,TGTGCCACCAGTGATTCTGGACAGAATAATGAAAAACTGTTTTTT
once,.,TRBJ1-6,TRBV27,CASSYGGRQLGSPLHF,TGTGCCAGCAGTTACGGAGGCAGGCAACTGGGTTCACCCCTCCACTTT
.,.,TRBJ2-7,TRBV12-3/TRBV12-4,CASSPSPHEQYF,TGTGCCAGCTCCCCTAGCCCCCACGAGCAGTACTTC
.,.,TRBJ2-7,TRBV25-1,CASSPPTTYEQYF,TGTGCCAGCAGCCCCCCGACAACCTACGAGCAGTACTTC
.,TRBD1,TRBJ2-7,TRBV7-2,CASSLTGDDSYEQYF,TGTGCCAGCAGCCTTACAGGGGATGACTCCTACGAGCAGTACTTC
few,TRBD1,TRBJ1-1,TRBV7-9,CASSLIGQGMLNTEAFF,TGTGCCAGCAGCTTGATTGGACAGGGTATGTTAAACACTGAAGCTTTCTTT
.,.,TRBJ2-7,TRBV20-1,CSARPPPGQGTYEQYF,TGCAGTGCTAGACCACCTCCGGGGCAGGGGACCTACGAGCAGTACTTC
few,.,TRBJ2-5,TRBV7-9,CASTPGAGIHETQYF,TGTGCCAGCACCCCCGGGGCGGGAATTCATGAGACCCAGTACTTC
.,.,TRBJ2-2,TRBV19,CASSIWTYGELFF,TGTGCCAGTAGTATCTGGACCTACGGGGAGCTGTTTTTT
many,.,TRBJ2-5,TRBV24-1,CATGGVERETQYF,TGTGCCACCGGTGGGGTAGAGAGGGAGACCCAGTACTTC
.,.,TRBJ1-6,TRBV6-2/TRBV6-3,CASRFTGNSPLHF,TGTGCCAGCAGGTTTACAGGGAATTCACCCCTCCACTTT
once,.,TRBJ1-2,TRBV25-1,CARQDGGDGYTF,TGTGCCAGACAGGACGGTGGGGATGGCTACACCTTC
few,TRBD1,TRBJ2-7,TRBV7-9,CASSHRTGGPYEQYF,TGTGCCAGCAGCCATCGGACAGGGGGGCCCTACGAGCAGTACTTC
.,.,TRBJ2-5,TRBV14,CASSQEAGGETQYF,TGTGCCAGCAGCCAAGAAGCTGGGGGAGAGACCCAGTACTTC
many,.,TRBJ1-1,TRBV2,CASTDDVNTEAFF,TGTGCCAGCACCGATGACGTGAACACTGAAGCTTTCTTT
.,.,TRBJ1-2,TRBV11-2,CASSAQGLGYGYTF,TGTGCCAGCAGCGCCCAGGGTCTAGGGTATGGCTACACCTTC
.,.,TRBJ1-2,TRBV25-1,CASSASGTAGGYTF,TGTGCCAGCAGTGCTTCCGGGACCGCCGGAGGCTACACCTTC
.,TRBD1,TRBJ2-5,TRBV10-3,CAISSQGAHETQYF,TGTGCCATCAGTTCTCAGGGGGCCCATGAGACCCAGTACTTC
.,.,TRBJ2-2,TRBV7-8,CASSLFGATNTGELFF,TGTGCCAGCAGCTTATTTGGGGCCACGAACACCGGGGAGCTGTTTTTT
.,TRBD2,TRBJ2-7,TRBV7-2,CASSLSQGSSGGSYEQYF,TGTGCCAGCAGCTTATCGCAGGGGAGTAGCGGGGGATCCTACGAGCAGTACTTC
few,.,TRBJ1-1,TRBV19,CASSPRGAAPNTEAFF,TGTGCCAGTAGTCCACGGGGGGCCGCGCCGAACACTGAAGCTTTCTTT
.,.,TRBJ1-2,TRBV11-1,CASSFPQGNPNYGYTF,TGTGCCAGCAGCTTTCCACAGGGAAACCCTAACTATGGCTACACCTTC
few,.,TRBJ1-1,TRBV9,CASSAAPVDTEAFF,TGTGCCAGCAGCGCTGCCCCAGTGGACACTGAAGCTTTCTTT
.,TRBD1,TRBJ2-6,TRBV29-1,CSVPGTGGSGANVLTF,TGCAGCGTGCCCGGGACAGGGGGCTCTGGGGCCAACGTCCTGACTTTC
few,.,TRBJ2-7,TRBV20-1,CSASVGRIHHEQYF,TGCAGTGCTAGTGTCGGCAGGATACACCACGAGCAGTACTTC
few,.,TRBJ2-5,TRBV5-1,CASSMPYQETQYF,TGCGCCAGCAGCATGCCGTACCAAGAGACCCAGTACTTC
.,.,TRBJ2-3,TRBV10-3,CAISESGYTDTQYF,TGTGCCATCAGTGAGTCTGGATACACAGATACGCAGTATTTT
few,TRBD2,TRBJ2-7,TRBV20-1,CSAWEGEQYF,TGCAGTGCGTGGGAGGGAGAGCAGTACTTC
few,.,TRBJ1-1,TRBV9,CASSVVGATEAFF,TGTGCCAGCAGCGTAGTGGGGGCCACTGAAGCTTTCTTT
few,TRBD1,TRBJ1-2,TRBV12-3/TRBV12-4,CASSQGDYYGYTF,TGTGCCAGCAGTCAGGGGGACTACTATGGCTACACCTTC
many,.,TRBJ1-4,TRBV25-1,CASSDVRVNEKLFF,TGTGCCAGCAGTGATGTAAGGGTTAATGAAAAACTGTTTTTT
.,.,TRBJ1-1,TRBV2,CASSDGQGNTEAFF,TGTGCCAGCAGTGATGGCCAGGGGAACACTGAAGCTTTCTTT
.,TRBD1,TRBJ2-5,TRBV20-1,CSARPRQGIQETQYF,TGCAGTGCTAGACCCAGACAGGGGATTCAAGAGACCCAGTACTTC
.,.,TRBJ1-1,TRBV14,CASSQGRGSNTEAFF,TGTGCCAGCAGCCAAGGGCGGGGTTCGAACACTGAAGCTTTCTTT
.,.,TRBJ1-1,TRBV29-1,CSVEWQTALMNTEAFF,TGCAGCGTTGAATGGCAGACCGCCTTAATGAACACTGAAGCTTTCTTT
many,.,TRBJ1-5,TRBV24-1,CATSDGRLPLGGQPQHF,TGTGCCACCAGTGATGGTCGGCTACCACTGGGCGGTCAGCCCCAGCATTTT
many,.,TRBJ1-4,TRBV7-9,CASSLYANEKLFF,TGTGCCAGCAGCTTATATGCGAATGAAAAACTGTTTTTT
once,TRBD2,TRBJ2-2,TRBV7-3,CASSLLRTSGMTGELFF,TGTGCCAGCAGCCTCCTCCGGACTAGCGGGATGACCGGGGAGCTGTTTTTT
few,.,TRBJ1-2,TRBV19,CATDSKAYGYTF,TGTGCCACCGACAGCAAAGCATATGGCTACACCTTC
.,.,TRBJ1-1,TRBV20-1,CSARPGREAFF,TGCAGTGCTAGACCCGGACGTGAAGCTTTCTTT